The 17 T cell receptor beta chains below all came from one sample that was sequenced in a study of blood T cell repertoires in COVID-19 (dated by TCRdb to 2018 to 2020). The protocol used for the library was the immunoSEQ multiplex PCR assay. The source is immuneACCESS, and TCRdb retained only in-frame sequences with V and J called. Part of the clones is not carried over; for the studies checked, unresolved V genes explain less than half of this, and the remainder is unexplained. Across this sample there are about 260,000 clones, with around 93% seen only once. 2.5% to 3% of the sample comes from the top ten. Sequencing was performed on PBMCs or T cells enriched from blood (not recorded which). All receptors derive from a man aged 40-55 years who had been exposed to COVID-19.

The rearrangement joins TRBV29-1 to TRBJ1-1; 8 bases fit TRBD1. Germline loops: CDR1 SQVTM, CDR2 ANQGSEA. V dropped 6 bases and J dropped 6; count of bases not matched to a gene: 6. This CDR3 comprises 12 residues. Here the CDR3 reads CSVRTGYAEAFF. As DNA, the CDR3 is TGCAGCGTGAGGACAGGGTATGCTGAAGCTTTCTTT.

This chain connects TRBV19 to TRBJ2-3; the D is unclear. Per germline, CDR1 LNHDA and CDR2 SQIVND (reference sequence). This CDR3 has 13 residues. V dropped 1 base and J dropped 6 bases, with 8 bases sitting between them. The CDR3, as DNA: TGTGCCAGTAGTATAGCCCAGGCGGATACGCAGTATTTT. It is translated as CASSIAQADTQYF.

This chain connects TRBV3-1 (or the pseudogene TRBV3-2) to TRBJ2-1; 9 nucleotides line up with TRBD2. The CDR3 has 16 amino acids. The junction had 13 bases not matched to a gene; V was cut back by 4 bases and J by 9 bases. Germline CDR1 is LGHDT and CDR2 is YNNKEL (reference sequence). CDR3 protein: CASSPSLAGGPGEQFF. Written as DNA, the CDR3 is TGTGCCAGCAGCCCCTCTCTGGCGGGAGGGCCGGGTGAGCAGTTCTTC.

This sequence joins TRBV19 and TRBJ1-2; D uncertain. The CDR3 contains 14 residues. Germline lookup yields CDR1 LNHDA and CDR2 SQIVND (reference sequence). V gave up 7 bases and J gave up 1 base, with 13 bases separating them. CDR3 nucleotide sequence: TGTGCCAGTACCCTGGGAGGCGGTAACTATGGCTACACCTTC. It translates to CASTLGGGNYGYTF.

V and J are TRBV4-3 and TRBJ2-7; D unresolved. Looked up from germline, CDR1 is LGHNA and CDR2 is YSLEER. The V and J ends lost 0 bases and 7 bases respectively, with 13 bases between them. This CDR3 is built from 14 residues. The CDR3 sequence: CASSQDSASREQYF. The CDR3 DNA follows: TGCGCCAGCAGCCAAGATTCCGCGTCGCGGGAGCAGTACTTC.

As DNA, the CDR3 is TGTGCCAGCAGCTTAGCAGGGAGGTCCTACGAGCAGTACTTC. Its translation is CASSLAGRSYEQYF. The V call is TRBV7-9, the J call TRBJ2-7; possibly TRBD2 for D (6 bases). Trimming removed 0 bases from V and 1 base from J, with 7 bases in between. The CDR3 is 14 amino acids. Germline V gene data show CDR1 as SEHNR and CDR2 as FQNEAQ (reference sequence).

V and J are TRBV5-1 and TRBJ2-7; perhaps TRBD1 as D (6 bases). Germline CDR1 and CDR2: SGHRS and YFSETQ. Trimming removed 4 bases at V and 7 bases at J, with 21 bases between. This CDR3 spans 15 amino acids. CDR3: CASSRDINPSSEQYF. In nucleotides, the CDR3 is TGCGCCAGCAGCCGGGACATTAATCCCTCGAGTGAGCAGTACTTC. The variable domain in full, with the rest retrieved from reference TRBV5-1 and TRBJ2-7, is KAGVTQTPRYLIKTRGQQVTLSCSPISGHRSVSWYQQTPGQGLQFLFEYFSETQRNKGNFPGRFSGRQFSNSRSEMNVSTLELGDSALYLCASSRDINPSSEQYFGPGTRLTVT.

V is TRBV19 and J is TRBJ2-1, with TRBD2 matching over 9 bases. With 8 bases clipped from V and 10 bases from J, the junction kept 12 bases outside the gene matches. The CDR3 consists of 14 residues. Germline loops: CDR1 LNHDA, CDR2 SQIVND (reference sequence). CDR3 sequence: CASSSSGAGGEQFF. As DNA, the CDR3 is TGTGCCAGTTCCTCTAGCGGGGCAGGCGGAGAGCAGTTCTTC.

As regards this clone: This CDR3 is also generated by other DNA sequences in the sample. The chain combines TRBV9 with TRBJ1-1; TRBD1 might be the D (6 bases). V gave up 3 bases and J gave up 1 base, with 10 bases separating them. The CDR3 extends over 14 amino acids. Germline V gene data show CDR1 as SGDLS and CDR2 as YYNGEE. The CDR3 DNA reads TGTGCCAGCAGCGGACAAGGGGGGAACACTGAAGCTTTCTTT. Its translation: CASSGQGGNTEAFF.

The chain carries TRBV4-1 and TRBJ1-6; 8 nucleotides match TRBD1. In germline, CDR1 is MGHRA, CDR2 YSYEKL. The CDR3 has 16 amino acids. Unmatched junction bases numbered 1, after V lost 2 bases and J lost 1 base. DNA of the CDR3: TGCGCCAGCAGCCAATGGGACAGGTCCTATAATTCACCCCTCCACTTT. Translation gives CASSQWDRSYNSPLHF.

The chain combines TRBV13 with TRBJ2-1; D gene unclear. The CDR3 runs 13 residues. The ends were cut back, 1 base at V and 6 bases at J, with 7 bases in the middle. CDR1 is PRHDT, CDR2 FYEKMQ, per germline (reference sequence). Here the CDR3 DNA reads TGTGCCAGCAGCTTAGAAGCGTCCAATGAGCAGTTCTTC. As protein: CASSLEASNEQFF.

The chain couples TRBV7-6 to TRBJ2-1; D unresolved. The V gene's germline CDR1 is SGHVS and CDR2 FNYEAQ. V was trimmed by 3 bases and J by 9 bases, leaving 12 bases between them. This CDR3 is built from 13 residues. The CDR3 DNA reads as TGTGCCAGCAGCTTTCTGTTCTCGAGTGAGCAGTTCTTC. It is translated as CASSFLFSSEQFF. Looking up the rest from reference TRBV7-6 and TRBJ2-1 gives the full variable domain: GAGVSQSPRYKVTKRGQDVALRCDPISGHVSLYWYRQALGQGPEFLTYFNYEAQQDKSGLPNDRFSAERPEGSISTLTIQRTEQRDSAMYRCASSFLFSSEQFFGPGTRLTVL.

The V call is TRBV11-3, the J call TRBJ2-7; 7 nucleotides agree with TRBD2. V gave up 1 base and J gave up 4 bases; unmatched junction bases: 7. Germline CDR1 SGHNT, CDR2 YENEEA. This CDR3 contains 15 residues. CDR3 amino acids: CASSLAAGDIYEQYF. The CDR3 DNA sequence: TGTGCCAGCAGCTTAGCGGCGGGAGATATTTACGAGCAGTACTTC.

The chain has TRBV7-2 and TRBJ2-7; TRBD2 agrees at 7 bases. The CDR3 contains 16 residues. The germline CDR1 and CDR2 sequences are SGHTA and FQGNSA. With V trimmed by 5 bases and J by 0 bases, 10 bases remained unmatched. The CDR3 sequence is CASSPRWGGSSYEQYF. The CDR3 DNA reads TGTGCCAGCAGCCCGCGTTGGGGCGGGAGCTCCTACGAGCAGTACTTC.

This chain links TRBV7-6 with TRBJ2-2; 12 bases align to TRBD1. CDR3 length: 16 amino acids. V trimming: 5 bases; J trimming: 7 bases; junction bases outside the gene matches: 8. The germline V gene has CDR1 SGHVS and CDR2 FNYEAQ. This CDR3 is CASSAPGQGAGGELFF. DNA of the CDR3: TGTGCCAGCAGCGCACCGGGACAGGGGGCGGGCGGGGAGCTGTTTTTT. Supplemented by reference TRBV7-6 and TRBJ2-2, the full variable domain reads GAGVSQSPRYKVTKRGQDVALRCDPISGHVSLYWYRQALGQGPEFLTYFNYEAQQDKSGLPNDRFSAERPEGSISTLTIQRTEQRDSAMYRCASSAPGQGAGGELFFGEGSRLTVL.

The V and J genes are TRBV5-1 and TRBJ2-6, with a weak D call TRBD2 (5 bases). The germline V and J ends were trimmed by 5 bases and 0 bases, with 18 bases remaining between them. This CDR3 is 18 amino acids long. CDR1 is SGHRS and CDR2 is YFSETQ in the germline V gene. The CDR3 nucleotides are TGCGCCAGCAGAGTGATAGCGACGCCAAACTCTGGGGCCAACGTCCTGACTTTC. Translated: CASRVIATPNSGANVLTF.

The CDR3 sequence: CASSLSGGRGEQYF. CDR3 nucleotide sequence: TGTGCCAGCAGCTTAAGCGGGGGACGAGGCGAGCAGTACTTC. This chain links TRBV7-2 with TRBJ2-7; 8 positions match TRBD2. The CDR3 has 14 residues. With V trimmed by 2 bases and J by 6 bases, 6 bases remained unmatched. From germline, CDR1 is SGHTA and CDR2 FQGNSA.